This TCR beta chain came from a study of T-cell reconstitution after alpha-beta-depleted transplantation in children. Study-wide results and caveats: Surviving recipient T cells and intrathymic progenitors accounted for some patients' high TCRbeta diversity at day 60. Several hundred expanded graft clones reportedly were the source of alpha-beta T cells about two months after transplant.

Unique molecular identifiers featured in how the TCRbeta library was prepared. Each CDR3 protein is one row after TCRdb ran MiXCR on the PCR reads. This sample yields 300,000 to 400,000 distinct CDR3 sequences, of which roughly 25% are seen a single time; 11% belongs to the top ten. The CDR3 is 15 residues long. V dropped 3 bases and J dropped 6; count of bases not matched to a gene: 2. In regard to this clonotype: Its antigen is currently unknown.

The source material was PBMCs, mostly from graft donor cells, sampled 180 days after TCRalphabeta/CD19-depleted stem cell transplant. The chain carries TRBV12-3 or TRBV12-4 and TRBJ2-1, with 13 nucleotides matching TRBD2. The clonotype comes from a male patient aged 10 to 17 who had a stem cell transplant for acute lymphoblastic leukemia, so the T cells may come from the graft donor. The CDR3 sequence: CASSLRLAGGNEQFF. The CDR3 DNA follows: TGTGCCAGCAGTTTGAGACTAGCGGGAGGCAATGAGCAGTTCTTC.